This entry lists 26 T cell receptor beta chains sequenced from one sample in a study of T-cell reconstitution after alpha-beta-depleted transplantation in children. Molecular barcoding with unique molecular identifiers was used for the TCRbeta library. TCRdb reprocessed the PCR reads with MiXCR, giving one entry per CDR3 protein. The table shows some 500,000 distinct CDR3 sequences, with around 17% occurring only once. The specimen comprised PBMCs from the stem cell graft donor, sampled from the stem cell graft. The receptors shown here come from a human donor who donated a stem cell graft to a child with acute lymphoblastic leukemia.

A few counts support this clonotype. The chain is built from TRBV27 and TRBJ1-1; 8 bases agree with TRBD1. J gave up 0 bases and V 3 bases, and 3 bases lay outside the gene matches. The CDR3 extends over 15 amino acids. CDR1 is MNHEY and CDR2 is SMNVEV in the germline V gene (reference sequence). The CDR3 sequence: CASSLDRALNTEAFF. CDR3 DNA: TGTGCCAGCAGTTTGGACAGGGCCTTGAACACTGAAGCTTTCTTT.

This clonotype has just a few counts. The chain employs TRBV20-1 and TRBJ2-7; 7 bases match TRBD1. V trimming: 1 base; J trimming: 4 bases; junction bases outside the gene matches: 4. This CDR3 is 13 amino acids long. CDR1 is DFQATT, CDR2 SNEGSKA, per germline (reference sequence). This chain's CDR3 is CSARAPRGYEQYF. CDR3 DNA: TGCAGTGCTAGAGCCCCCAGGGGGTACGAGCAGTACTTC.

In nucleotides, the CDR3 is TGTGCCAGCAGTTTCTATCAGGGAAGAGGCGAGCAGTACTTC. Protein: CASSFYQGRGEQYF. The chain uses TRBV12-3 or TRBV12-4 and TRBJ2-7; possible D gene TRBD1, 5 bases. This CDR3 has 14 amino acids. V was cut by 3 bases and J by 6 bases, with 15 bases left in between.

In its sample, this clonotype was seen many times. This chain connects TRBV6-4 to TRBJ1-1; 9 nucleotides agree with TRBD1. The length of the CDR3 is 15 residues. Germline lookup yields CDR1 MRHNA and CDR2 SNTAGT. The trim removed 3 bases at V and 5 bases at J, leaving 7 bases unmatched. This CDR3 is CASSDSTGGGTEAFF. Written as DNA, the CDR3 is TGTGCCAGCAGTGATTCGACAGGGGGAGGGACTGAAGCTTTCTTT.

V and J are TRBV5-1 and TRBJ1-2; D is uncertain. The CDR3 loop spans 14 amino acids. Germline loops: CDR1 SGHRS, CDR2 YFSETQ. The V gene lost 0 bases and the J gene lost 0 bases, with 6 bases spanning the gap. This CDR3 is CASSLAASNYGYTF. DNA of the CDR3: TGCGCCAGCAGCTTGGCGGCGTCTAACTATGGCTACACCTTC.

In its sample, this clonotype was seen a few times. The gene calls are TRBV24-1 and TRBJ2-1, with no clear D. The V and J ends lost 4 bases and 10 bases respectively, with 10 bases between them. Germline CDR1 reads KGHDR; CDR2 reads SFDVKD. The CDR3 totals 12 residues. Here the CDR3 DNA reads TGTGCCACCAGTGACGCCCCTTACGAGCAGTTCTTC. Protein: CATSDAPYEQFF.

V gene TRBV12-3 or TRBV12-4 combines with J gene TRBJ2-1; TRBD2 is a possible D gene (5 bases). The ends were cut back, 2 bases at V and 6 bases at J, with 11 bases in the middle. CDR3 size: 14 residues. The CDR3 DNA follows: TGTGCCAGCAGTTTAACGGGAACCTTCAATGAGCAGTTCTTC. Protein sequence: CASSLTGTFNEQFF.

The rearrangement links TRBV6-1 to TRBJ2-7; no clear D. With 6 bases removed from V and 8 bases from J, the gap between germline ends came to 17 bases. The CDR3 runs 13 residues. Germline V lookup: CDR1 MNHNS, CDR2 SASEGT. CDR3 region: CASSPWTAAQQYF. The CDR3, as DNA: TGTGCCAGCAGCCCTTGGACGGCCGCGCAGCAGTACTTC.

The sample holds a few counts of this clonotype. The chain links TRBV5-1 to TRBJ2-3, with 8 positions matching TRBD2. Germline lookup yields CDR1 SGHRS and CDR2 YFSETQ. CDR3 length equals 17 residues. V shed 4 bases and J 1 base; nucleotides not matched to a gene: 11. Here the CDR3 reads CASSPAGREVRTDTQYF. CDR3 nucleotides: TGCGCCAGCAGCCCGGCGGGGCGGGAGGTTCGCACAGATACGCAGTATTTT.

The genes are TRBV20-1 and TRBJ2-3; D is unclear. CDR3 size: 16 residues. V was trimmed by 6 bases and J by 0 bases, leaving 19 bases between them. The V gene's germline CDR1 is DFQATT and CDR2 SNEGSKA (reference sequence). The CDR3 nucleotides are TGCAGTGCCCCCGCGTCGACGACGTTGAGCACAGATACGCAGTATTTT. This codes for CSAPASTTLSTDTQYF.

This chain joins TRBV12-3 or TRBV12-4 and TRBJ1-1, with no clear D. The V end lost 6 bases, the J end lost 8 bases, and 13 bases lay between the germline ends. CDR3 length: 12 residues. CDR3 residues: CASSPGPGEAFF. In DNA form, the CDR3 reads TGTGCCAGCAGCCCTGGGCCGGGAGAAGCTTTCTTT.

This clonotype has at least ten counts. The rearrangement links TRBV5-1 to TRBJ1-1; possibly TRBD1 for D (6 bases). Trimming left V 1 base short and J 6 bases short, with 10 bases between. Germline values: CDR1 SGHRS, CDR2 YFSETQ. The CDR3 loop spans 13 amino acids. Here the CDR3 reads CASSLWGAPEAFF. Here the CDR3 DNA reads TGCGCCAGCAGCTTGTGGGGGGCCCCTGAAGCTTTCTTT.

This clonotype turned up a few times. The rearrangement joins TRBV18 to TRBJ1-1, with D possibly matching TRBD1 (5 bases). This CDR3 is 13 amino acids long. The V and J ends lost 5 bases and 7 bases respectively, with 14 bases between them. The germline V gene has CDR1 KGHSH and CDR2 LQKENI. The DNA of the CDR3 is TGTGCCAGCTCAAGCGACGAGGGGTTTGAAGCTTTCTTT. Amino acid sequence: CASSSDEGFEAFF.

This chain connects TRBV19 to TRBJ2-1; D is ambiguous. Trimming pared 6 bases from V and 0 bases from J, leaving 12 bases between. The CDR3 totals 15 residues. In germline, CDR1 is LNHDA, CDR2 SQIVND (reference sequence). The CDR3 loop reads CASRNPMSSYNEQFF. The CDR3 nucleotides read TGTGCCAGTAGAAACCCTATGAGCTCCTACAATGAGCAGTTCTTC. The complete variable domain, with remaining parts taken from reference TRBV19 and TRBJ2-1, reads DGGITQSPKYLFRKEGQNVTLSCEQNLNHDAMYWYRQDPGQGLRLIYYSQIVNDFQKGDIAEGYSVSREKKESFPLTVTSAQKNPTAFYLCASRNPMSSYNEQFFGPGTRLTVL.

This clonotype was counted at least ten times. The genes are TRBV6-4 and TRBJ2-1; D might be TRBD2 (5 bases). CDR1 and CDR2 from the germline V gene are MRHNA and SNTAGT. With 2 bases removed from V and 9 bases from J, the gap between germline ends came to 5 bases. The CDR3 contains 11 residues. CDR3 region: CASSDGGEQFF. The CDR3 nucleotides are TGTGCCAGCAGTGACGGAGGTGAGCAGTTCTTC.

This clonotype was counted only a few times. The rearrangement links TRBV2 to TRBJ2-3, with TRBD2 identical over 7 bases. Trimming took 6 bases from V and 3 from J; bases not matched to a gene: 6. The CDR3 consists of 14 residues. Germline CDR1 is SNHLY and CDR2 is FYNNEI. For the CDR3, the DNA is TGTGCCAGCAGGCCCTGGGGGGGTACAGATACGCAGTATTTT. Translating gives CASRPWGGTDTQYF.

V and J are TRBV4-1 and TRBJ2-4; a possible D gene is TRBD2 (5 bases). Trimming removed 5 bases from V and 4 bases from J, with 15 bases in between. The CDR3 runs to 15 residues. CDR1 and CDR2 from the germline V gene are MGHRA and YSYEKL. The CDR3 sequence is CASSAEAERKNIQYF. CDR3 bases: TGCGCCAGCAGCGCCGAGGCGGAGCGGAAAAACATTCAGTACTTC.

The V gene is TRBV6-5, the J gene TRBJ2-1; D assignment may be TRBD1 or TRBD2 (5 bases each). The CDR3 runs to 17 residues. With 4 bases removed from V and 6 bases from J, the gap between germline ends came to 22 bases. Germline CDR1 reads MNHEY; CDR2 reads SVGAGI. The CDR3 coding sequence is TGTGCCAGCAGTTTAAGCGGAACGCACCGTGGGGGCAATGAGCAGTTCTTC. It specifies CASSLSGTHRGGNEQFF.

This rearrangement joins TRBV5-1 to TRBJ1-3, with unresolved D. Germline CDR1 is SGHRS and CDR2 is YFSETQ. CDR3 length equals 14 residues. Trimming cost V 0 bases and J 0 bases, with 4 bases left between them. CDR3 in DNA: TGCGCCAGCAGCTTGGGCAACTCTGGAAACACCATATATTTT. This encodes CASSLGNSGNTIYF.

This clonotype was counted ten times or more. The chain links TRBV15 to TRBJ2-7; 8 bases fit TRBD2. Germline CDR1 reads LNHNV; CDR2 reads YYDKDF (reference sequence). V was clipped by 6 bases and J by 2 bases; unmatched bases: 6. This CDR3 is 14 amino acids long. The CDR3 nucleotides read TGTGCCACCAGGGCTAGCGGGTTCCCCTACGAGCAGTACTTC. Its translation: CATRASGFPYEQYF.

A few counts support this clonotype. The CDR3 region is CASITGVLGEKLFF. The CDR3 DNA reads TGTGCCAGCATCACAGGGGTACTAGGAGAAAAACTGTTTTTT. The V call is TRBV2, the J call TRBJ1-4, with 7 bases aligning to TRBD1. The CDR3 totals 14 residues. Germline CDR1 is SNHLY and CDR2 is FYNNEI. V was pared by 7 bases and J by 8 bases, with 10 bases of the junction left unmatched.

This clonotype showed up just a few times. The rearrangement joins TRBV12-3 or TRBV12-4 to TRBJ2-1, with D possibly being TRBD1 or TRBD2 (5 bases each). The CDR3 consists of 14 residues. V lost 7 bases and J lost 7, with 17 bases in between. As DNA, the CDR3 is TGTGCCAGCACGCCGGGACCCCCGGAGAATGAGCAGTTCTTC. Amino acid sequence: CASTPGPPENEQFF.

The chain recombines TRBV7-6 with TRBJ1-2; maybe TRBD1 (6 bases). The ends were cut back, 6 bases at V and 5 bases at J, with 19 bases in the middle. Germline V gives CDR1 SGHVS, CDR2 FNYEAQ. The length of the CDR3 is 15 residues. Here the CDR3 DNA reads TGTGCCAGCAGTCCCGGGACAAGGGAAGGGTATGGCTACACCTTC. Residues: CASSPGTREGYGYTF.

This clonotype has more than one count but fewer than ten. CDR3 amino acids: CASSLGRPLSYEQYF. DNA of the CDR3: TGTGCCAGCAGCTTAGGTCGCCCGCTCTCCTACGAGCAGTACTTC. The J gene is TRBJ2-7, the V gene TRBV7-9, with D hard to call. V was clipped by 1 base and J by 0 bases, with 10 bases between them. The germline CDR1 and CDR2 sequences are SEHNR and FQNEAQ (reference sequence). This CDR3 contains 15 residues.

The chain uses TRBV20-1 and TRBJ2-3, with a possible D match to TRBD2 (6 bases). Germline assignment: CDR1 DFQATT and CDR2 SNEGSKA (reference sequence). This CDR3 is built from 15 residues. V was clipped by 1 base and J by 4 bases, with 15 bases between them. This CDR3 reads CSARVPEGLADTQYF. The CDR3 DNA reads as TGCAGTGCTAGAGTTCCGGAGGGCCTCGCAGATACGCAGTATTTT.

The gene calls are TRBV20-1 and TRBJ1-5; TRBD1 aligns across 7 bases. The CDR3 covers 13 residues. The ends lost 5 bases at V and 3 bases at J; junction bases unmatched: 4. The germline V gene encodes CDR1 DFQATT and CDR2 SNEGSKA (reference sequence). As DNA, the CDR3 is TGCAGTGCTGGACAGGCTGACAATCAGCCCCAGCATTTT. It codes for CSAGQADNQPQHF.